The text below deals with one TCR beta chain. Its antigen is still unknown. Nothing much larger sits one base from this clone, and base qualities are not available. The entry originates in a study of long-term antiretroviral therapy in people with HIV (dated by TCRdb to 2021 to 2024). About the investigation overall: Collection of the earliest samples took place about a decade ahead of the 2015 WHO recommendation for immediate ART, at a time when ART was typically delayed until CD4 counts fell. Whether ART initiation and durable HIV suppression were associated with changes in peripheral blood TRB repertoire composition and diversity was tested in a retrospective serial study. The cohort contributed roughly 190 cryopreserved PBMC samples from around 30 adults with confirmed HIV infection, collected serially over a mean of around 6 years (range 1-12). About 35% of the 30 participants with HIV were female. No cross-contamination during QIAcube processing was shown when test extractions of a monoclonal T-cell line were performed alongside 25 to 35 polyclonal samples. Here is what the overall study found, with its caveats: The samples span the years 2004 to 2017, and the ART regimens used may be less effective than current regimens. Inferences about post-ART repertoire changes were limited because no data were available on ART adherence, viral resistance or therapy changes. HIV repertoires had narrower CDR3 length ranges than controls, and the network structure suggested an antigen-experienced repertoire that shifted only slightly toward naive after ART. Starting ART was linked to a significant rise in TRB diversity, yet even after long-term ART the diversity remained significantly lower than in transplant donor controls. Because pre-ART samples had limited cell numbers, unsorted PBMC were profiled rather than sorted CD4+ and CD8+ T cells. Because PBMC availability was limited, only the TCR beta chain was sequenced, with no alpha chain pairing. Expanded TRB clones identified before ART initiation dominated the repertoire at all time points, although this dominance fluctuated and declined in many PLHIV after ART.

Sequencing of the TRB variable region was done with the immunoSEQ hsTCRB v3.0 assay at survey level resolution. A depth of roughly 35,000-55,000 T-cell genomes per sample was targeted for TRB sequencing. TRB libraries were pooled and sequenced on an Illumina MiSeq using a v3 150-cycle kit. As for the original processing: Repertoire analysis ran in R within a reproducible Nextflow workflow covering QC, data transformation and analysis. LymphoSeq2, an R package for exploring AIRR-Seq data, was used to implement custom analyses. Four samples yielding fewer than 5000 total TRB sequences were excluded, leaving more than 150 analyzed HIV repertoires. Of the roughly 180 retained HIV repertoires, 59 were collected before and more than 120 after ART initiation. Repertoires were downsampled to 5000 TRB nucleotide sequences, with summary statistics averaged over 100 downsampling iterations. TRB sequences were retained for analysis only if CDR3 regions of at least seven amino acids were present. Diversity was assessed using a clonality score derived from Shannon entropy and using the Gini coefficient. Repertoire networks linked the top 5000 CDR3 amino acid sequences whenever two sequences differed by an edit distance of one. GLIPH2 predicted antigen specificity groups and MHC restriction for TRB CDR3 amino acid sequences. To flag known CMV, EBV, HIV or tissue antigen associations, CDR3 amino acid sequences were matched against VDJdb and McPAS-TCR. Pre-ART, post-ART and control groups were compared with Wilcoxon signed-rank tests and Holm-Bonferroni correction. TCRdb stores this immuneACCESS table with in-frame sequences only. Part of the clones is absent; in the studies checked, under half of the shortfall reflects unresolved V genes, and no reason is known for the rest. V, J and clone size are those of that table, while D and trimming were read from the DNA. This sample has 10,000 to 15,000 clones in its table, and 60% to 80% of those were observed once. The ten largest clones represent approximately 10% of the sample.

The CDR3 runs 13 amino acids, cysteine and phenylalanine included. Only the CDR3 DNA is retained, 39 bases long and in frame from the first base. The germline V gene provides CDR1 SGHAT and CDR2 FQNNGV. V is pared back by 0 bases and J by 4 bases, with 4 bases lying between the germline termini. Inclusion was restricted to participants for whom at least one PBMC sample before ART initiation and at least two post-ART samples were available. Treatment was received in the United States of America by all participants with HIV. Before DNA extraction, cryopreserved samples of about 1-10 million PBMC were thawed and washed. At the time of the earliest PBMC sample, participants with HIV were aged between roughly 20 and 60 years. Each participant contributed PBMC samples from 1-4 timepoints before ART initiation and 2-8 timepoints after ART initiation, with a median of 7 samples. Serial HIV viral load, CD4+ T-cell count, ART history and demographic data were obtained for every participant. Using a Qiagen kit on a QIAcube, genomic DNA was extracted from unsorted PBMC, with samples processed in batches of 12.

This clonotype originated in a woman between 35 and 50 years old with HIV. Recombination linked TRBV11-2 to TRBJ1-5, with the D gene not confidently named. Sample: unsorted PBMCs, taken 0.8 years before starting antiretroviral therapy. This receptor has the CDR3 CASSLDLNQPQHF. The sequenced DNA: TGTGCCAGCAGCTTAGACCTTAATCAGCCCCAGCATTTT.